The source of this T cell receptor beta chain is a study of early T cells in non-severe SARS-CoV-2 infection. TCRdb re-analysed the 5' RACE reads in MiXCR, keeping a single row per CDR3 protein. The table records approximately 100,000 distinct CDR3 sequences, 9.5% to 11% of them present only once. V lost 4 bases, J lost 6 bases, and 13 bases lay in between. This CDR3 region has 13 residues. Germline-derived CDR1 and CDR2 are SGHRS and YFSETQ. The gene calls are TRBV5-1 and TRBJ1-1, with D perhaps TRBD1 (6 bases). The clonotype was recovered from an adult who was a healthcare worker with PCR-confirmed SARS-CoV-2 infection or an uninfected control (not recorded which). The sample consisted of whole blood. The CDR3 loop reads CASSAGTMAEAFF. The CDR3 DNA reads as TGCGCCAGCAGCGCTGGGACAATGGCTGAAGCTTTCTTT. The full variable domain, with the rest looked up from reference TRBV5-1 and TRBJ1-1, is KAGVTQTPRYLIKTRGQQVTLSCSPISGHRSVSWYQQTPGQGLQFLFEYFSETQRNKGNFPGRFSGRQFSNSRSEMNVSTLELGDSALYLCASSAGTMAEAFFGQGTRLTVV.